These 23 T cell receptor beta chains originate from one sample sequenced in a study of CD8 T cells in Susac syndrome (dated by TCRdb to between 2019 and 2020). Library construction relied on the immunoSEQ multiplex PCR assay. RNA was extracted using the RNeasy kit, and about 0.45 to 1 ug of the RNA was reverse transcribed with random hexamers. TCRdb reprocessing: public reads trimmed at Q25 with fastp, clones called with MiXCR, in-frame beta chains kept. Every distinct CDR3 protein forms one entry, paired with its most common genes and DNA. Present in this sample are tens of thousands of distinct CDR3 sequences, around 94% of which were seen just once. The ten biggest clones cover roughly 0.31% of the sample. The specimen was CD4+ T cells from PBMCs. The receptors were gathered from a human donor with Susac syndrome.

This chain uses TRBV11-2 with TRBJ2-6; possibly TRBD1 or TRBD2 for D (5 bases each). Germline lookup yields CDR1 SGHAT and CDR2 FQNNGV. V was shortened by 1 base and J by 0 bases, with 16 bases between the two germline ends. This CDR3 spans 19 amino acids. This CDR3 is CASSLVRGRRSSGANVLTF. CDR3 nucleotide sequence: TGTGCCAGCAGCTTAGTTAGGGGACGCCGGAGCTCTGGGGCCAACGTCCTGACTTTC.

The genes are TRBV27 and TRBJ1-2; 7 nucleotides align to TRBD1. This CDR3 has 13 amino acids. Per the germline V gene, CDR1 is MNHEY and CDR2 is SMNVEV (reference sequence). V dropped 5 bases and J dropped 4; count of bases not matched to a gene: 4. CDR3 in amino acids: CASSRTGLYGYTF. The CDR3 nucleotides are TGTGCCAGCAGTCGGACAGGCCTCTATGGCTACACCTTC.

The genes are TRBV4-1 and TRBJ2-1, with D tentatively TRBD1 (6 bases). V was cut by 0 bases and J by 4 bases, with 13 bases left in between. The CDR3 is 16 residues long. Germline-derived CDR1 and CDR2 are MGHRA and YSYEKL. As DNA, the CDR3 is TGCGCCAGCAGCCAAGAACAACAGGGCCTTTACAATGAGCAGTTCTTC. Amino acid sequence: CASSQEQQGLYNEQFF.

V gene TRBV28 combines with J gene TRBJ1-6; no clear D gene. This CDR3 is built from 12 residues. Germline CDR1 and CDR2: MDHEN and SYDVKM. The V end was cut by 7 bases, the J end by 10 bases, with 11 bases between. This CDR3 reads CASKEGSSPLHF. DNA of the CDR3: TGTGCCAGCAAGGAGGGAAGCTCACCCCTCCACTTT.

This chain joins TRBV28 and TRBJ2-3, with D uncertain. This CDR3 is 13 amino acids long. The V gene's germline CDR1 is MDHEN and CDR2 SYDVKM. V dropped 4 bases and J dropped 2 bases, with 7 bases sitting between them. CDR3 sequence reads: CASSSGFTDTQYF. The CDR3 DNA reads as TGTGCCAGCAGTTCTGGTTTCACAGATACGCAGTATTTT. Full variable domain (remainder filled in from reference TRBV28 and TRBJ2-3): DVKVTQSSRYLVKRTGEKVFLECVQDMDHENMFWYRQDPGLGLRLIYFSYDVKMKEKGDIPEGYSVSREKKERFSLILESASTNQTSMYLCASSSGFTDTQYFGPGTRLTVL.

The chain carries TRBV20-1 and TRBJ2-1, with 9 bases fitting TRBD2. Germline assignment: CDR1 DFQATT and CDR2 SNEGSKA (reference sequence). The CDR3 contains 13 residues. The junction had 7 bases not matched to a gene; V was cut back by 3 bases and J by 10 bases. Here the CDR3 DNA reads TGCAGTGCTAGTGCTAGCGGGGAGGGGGAGCAGTTCTTC. Protein sequence: CSASASGEGEQFF.

This chain connects TRBV20-1 to TRBJ2-1; D might be TRBD2 (6 bases). The CDR3 totals 14 residues. Trimming cost V 6 bases and J 6 bases, with 18 bases left between them. CDR1 is DFQATT, CDR2 SNEGSKA, per germline (reference sequence). The CDR3 protein is CSAWPGTPLNEQFF. The CDR3, as DNA: TGCAGTGCCTGGCCCGGGACTCCCCTCAATGAGCAGTTCTTC.

V usage is TRBV20-1 and J usage is TRBJ2-7, with 7 bases matching TRBD2. Germline CDR1 and CDR2: DFQATT and SNEGSKA (reference sequence). This CDR3 is 17 amino acids long. V trimming: 2 bases; J trimming: 5 bases; junction bases outside the gene matches: 18. The CDR3 region is CSARSTQIANGGDEQYF. The CDR3 region has the DNA TGCAGTGCTAGATCCACCCAAATTGCGAATGGGGGGGACGAGCAGTACTTC.

The chain uses TRBV25-1 and TRBJ1-1, with D hard to call. Trimming stripped 4 bases from V and 0 bases from J, with 6 bases between. The CDR3 totals 13 residues. Germline CDR1 is MGHDK and CDR2 is SYGVNS. The CDR3 region has the DNA TGTGCCAGCAGTGCTACAGTGAACACTGAAGCTTTCTTT. Protein: CASSATVNTEAFF.

The V call is TRBV14, the J call TRBJ1-6; D may be TRBD1 (6 bases). V lost 4 bases to trimming and J lost 13 bases, with 23 bases between them. This CDR3 region has 16 residues. The V gene's germline CDR1 is SGHDN and CDR2 FVKESK. This CDR3 reads CASSPLVGTGLSPLHF. The CDR3 region has the DNA TGTGCCAGCAGCCCACTCGTGGGAACAGGGCTCTCGCCCCTCCACTTT.

The chain uses TRBV29-1 and TRBJ2-2; D possibly matches TRBD1 or TRBD2 (6 bases each). Germline V CDR1 and CDR2: SQVTM, ANQGSEA. This CDR3 contains 14 residues. The V end lost 7 bases, the J end lost 7 bases, and 19 bases lay between the germline ends. The CDR3 region has the DNA TGCAGCGGAAAGGATGGAGGGGGAGTCGGGGAGCTGTTTTTT. Residues: CSGKDGGGVGELFF.

The chain links TRBV5-6 to TRBJ2-1; no reliable D call. The CDR3 has 13 residues. V shed 4 bases and J shed 8 bases, with 13 bases lying between them. The germline CDR1 and CDR2 sequences are SGHDT and YYEEEE. The CDR3 reads CASSPSQSYEQFF. The CDR3, as DNA: TGTGCCAGCAGCCCTTCGCAATCGTATGAGCAGTTCTTC.

The gene calls are TRBV2 and TRBJ2-3; 13 bases line up with TRBD2. V lost 8 bases, J lost 4 bases, and 6 bases stayed unmatched. Germline assignment: CDR1 SNHLY and CDR2 FYNNEI. The CDR3 runs to 15 residues. Written as DNA, the CDR3 is TGTGCCAGCCAACGACTAGCGGGGGGTGCAGATACGCAGTATTTT. Its protein product is CASQRLAGGADTQYF.

V and J are TRBV5-4 and TRBJ2-2; TRBD1 matches 8 bases. The CDR3 contains 16 residues. V gave up 0 bases and J gave up 3 bases; unmatched junction bases: 4. Germline-derived CDR1 and CDR2 are SGHNT and YYREEE (reference sequence). CDR3 amino acids: CASSLAPTGDTGELFF. CDR3 nucleotides: TGTGCCAGCAGCTTGGCCCCGACAGGGGACACCGGGGAGCTGTTTTTT.

Here the CDR3 reads CASSPTGGQNEQYF. The CDR3 DNA follows: TGTGCCAGCTCACCAACAGGGGGCCAGAACGAGCAGTACTTC. This chain links TRBV18 with TRBJ2-7; TRBD1 matches 9 bases. The J segment lost 5 bases and the V segment lost 2 bases, leaving 4 bases of the junction unmatched. The CDR3 length is 14 residues. Germline loops: CDR1 KGHSH, CDR2 LQKENI.

The chain joins TRBV30 to TRBJ1-1, with D possibly matching TRBD1 (6 bases). Looked up from germline, CDR1 is GTSNPN and CDR2 is SVGIG (reference sequence). Trimming took 2 bases from V and 4 from J, leaving 17 bases between them. This CDR3 spans 15 amino acids. The CDR3 nucleotides are TGTGCCTGGAGTAGGGTGGGGGGGGCAGGCACTGAAGCTTTCTTT. Translation gives CAWSRVGGAGTEAFF. The variable domain in full, completed from reference TRBV30 and TRBJ1-1, reads SQTIHQWPATLVQPVGSPLSLECTVEGTSNPNLYWYRQAAGRGLQLLFYSVGIGQISSEVPQNLSASRPQDRQFILSSKKLLLSDSGFYLCAWSRVGGAGTEAFFGQGTRLTVV.

The chain couples TRBV30 to TRBJ2-3, with TRBD1 matching over 7 bases. This CDR3 has 14 amino acids. Trimming removed 5 bases from V and 1 base from J; junction bases left unmatched: 6. CDR1 GTSNPN and CDR2 SVGIG come from the germline V gene (reference sequence). CDR3 amino acids: CAWETDRGTDTQYF. The DNA of the CDR3 is TGTGCCTGGGAGACCGACAGGGGCACAGATACGCAGTATTTT. Full variable domain (missing parts from reference TRBV30 and TRBJ2-3): SQTIHQWPATLVQPVGSPLSLECTVEGTSNPNLYWYRQAAGRGLQLLFYSVGIGQISSEVPQNLSASRPQDRQFILSSKKLLLSDSGFYLCAWETDRGTDTQYFGPGTRLTVL.

The J gene is TRBJ1-3, the V gene TRBV30, with D unclear. The V end lost 0 bases, the J end lost 0 bases, and 9 bases lay between the germline ends. Germline CDR1 is GTSNPN and CDR2 is SVGIG (reference sequence). There are 15 residues in the CDR3. The chain's CDR3 is CAWSVSSNSGNTIYF. The CDR3 DNA sequence: TGTGCCTGGAGTGTATCCAGTAACTCTGGAAACACCATATATTTT. Drawing the rest from reference TRBV30 and TRBJ1-3, the complete variable domain is SQTIHQWPATLVQPVGSPLSLECTVEGTSNPNLYWYRQAAGRGLQLLFYSVGIGQISSEVPQNLSASRPQDRQFILSSKKLLLSDSGFYLCAWSVSSNSGNTIYFGEGSWLTVV.

The chain combines TRBV11-2 with TRBJ1-4; a possible D gene is TRBD1 (5 bases). CDR3 length: 13 amino acids. Trimming pared 1 base from V and 12 bases from J, leaving 12 bases between. Looked up from germline, CDR1 is SGHAT and CDR2 is FQNNGV. The CDR3 protein is CASSLGPGTELFF. CDR3 DNA: TGTGCCAGCAGCTTAGGACCCGGGACGGAACTGTTTTTT.

The rearrangement uses TRBV11-2 and TRBJ1-6; the match to TRBD1 covers 8 bases. After removal of 1 base from V and 7 bases from J, the junction contained 0 bases not matched to a gene. This CDR3 spans 14 amino acids. CDR1 and CDR2 (germline): SGHAT, FQNNGV. DNA of the CDR3: TGTGCCAGCAGCTTAGGACAGGGGAATTCACCCCTCCACTTT. Its translation: CASSLGQGNSPLHF.

The rearrangement uses TRBV4-2 and TRBJ2-1; D not certain. The CDR3 is 14 amino acids. The ends were cut back, 3 bases at V and 3 bases at J, with 9 bases in the middle. Looked up from germline, CDR1 is LGHNA and CDR2 is YNFKEQ. The CDR3 is CASSQEAVYNEQFF. As DNA, the CDR3 is TGTGCCAGCAGCCAGGAAGCAGTCTACAATGAGCAGTTCTTC.

V is TRBV12-3 or TRBV12-4 and J is TRBJ2-3; D possibly corresponds to TRBD2 (5 bases). With 3 bases removed from V and 5 bases from J, the gap between germline ends came to 18 bases. The CDR3 runs 16 residues. CDR3 coding DNA: TGTGCCAGCAGTTTTTCGTCCGGTGTCGGAGGAGATACGCAGTATTTT. As protein: CASSFSSGVGGDTQYF.

CDR3 sequence (DNA): TGTGCCAGCAGCTCTTCCGGGACAGTCAAAGAGACCCAGTACTTC. Translating gives CASSSSGTVKETQYF. The rearrangement joins TRBV9 to TRBJ2-5; 7 bases fit TRBD1. V trimming: 4 bases; J trimming: 3 bases; junction bases outside the gene matches: 9. Germline loops: CDR1 SGDLS, CDR2 YYNGEE. The CDR3 loop spans 15 amino acids.